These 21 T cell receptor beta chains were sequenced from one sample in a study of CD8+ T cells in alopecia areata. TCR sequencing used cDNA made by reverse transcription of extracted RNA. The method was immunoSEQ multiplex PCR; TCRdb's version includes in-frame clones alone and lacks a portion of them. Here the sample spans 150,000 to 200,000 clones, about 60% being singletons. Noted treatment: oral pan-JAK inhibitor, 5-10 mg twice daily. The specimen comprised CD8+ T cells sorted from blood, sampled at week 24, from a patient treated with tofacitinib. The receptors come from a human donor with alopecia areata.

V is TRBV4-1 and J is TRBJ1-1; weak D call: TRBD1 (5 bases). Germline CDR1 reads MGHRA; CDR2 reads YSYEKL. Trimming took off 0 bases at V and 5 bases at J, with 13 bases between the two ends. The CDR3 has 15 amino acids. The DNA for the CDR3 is TGCGCCAGCAGCCAAGACAGGGCGGGGGATACTGAAGCTTTCTTT. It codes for CASSQDRAGDTEAFF.

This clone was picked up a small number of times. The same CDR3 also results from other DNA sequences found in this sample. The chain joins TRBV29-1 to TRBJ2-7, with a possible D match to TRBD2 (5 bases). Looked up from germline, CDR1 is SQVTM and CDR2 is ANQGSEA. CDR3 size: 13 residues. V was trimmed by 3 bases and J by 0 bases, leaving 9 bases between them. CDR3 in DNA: TGCAGCGTTGATGGGGAGAGCTCCTACGAGCAGTACTTC. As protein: CSVDGESSYEQYF.

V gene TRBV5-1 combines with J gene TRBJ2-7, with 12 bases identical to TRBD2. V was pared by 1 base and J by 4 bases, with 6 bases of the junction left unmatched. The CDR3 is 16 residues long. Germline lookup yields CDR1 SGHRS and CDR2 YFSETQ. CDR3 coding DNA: TGCGCCAGCAGCTTGCGGACTAGCGGGGCCCTTTACGAGCAGTACTTC. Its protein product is CASSLRTSGALYEQYF.

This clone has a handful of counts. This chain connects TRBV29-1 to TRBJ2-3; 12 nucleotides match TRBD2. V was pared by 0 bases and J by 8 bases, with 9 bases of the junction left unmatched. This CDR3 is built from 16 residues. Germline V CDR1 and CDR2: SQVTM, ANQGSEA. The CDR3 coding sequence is TGCAGCGTTGAAGAACTAGCGGGGGGACGTCACGGTACGCAGTATTTT. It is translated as CSVEELAGGRHGTQYF.

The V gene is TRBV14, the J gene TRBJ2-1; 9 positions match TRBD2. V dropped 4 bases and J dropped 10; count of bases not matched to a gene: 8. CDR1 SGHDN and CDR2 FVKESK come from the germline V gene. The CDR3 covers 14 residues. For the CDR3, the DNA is TGTGCCAGCAGCCCCCGCTCCGGGACTAGCGAGCAGTTCTTC. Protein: CASSPRSGTSEQFF.

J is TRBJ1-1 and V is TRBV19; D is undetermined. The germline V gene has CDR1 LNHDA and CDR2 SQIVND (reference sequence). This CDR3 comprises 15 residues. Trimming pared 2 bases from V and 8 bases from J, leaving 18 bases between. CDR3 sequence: CASSIPLRAWTEAFF. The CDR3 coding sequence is TGTGCCAGTAGTATACCCTTGAGGGCCTGGACGGAAGCTTTCTTT.

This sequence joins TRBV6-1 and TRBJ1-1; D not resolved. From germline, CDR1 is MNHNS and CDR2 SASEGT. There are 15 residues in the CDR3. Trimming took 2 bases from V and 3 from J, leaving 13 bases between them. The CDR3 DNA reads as TGTGCCAGCAGTGAAATGAGGGATTCCTACACTGAAGCTTTCTTT. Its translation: CASSEMRDSYTEAFF.

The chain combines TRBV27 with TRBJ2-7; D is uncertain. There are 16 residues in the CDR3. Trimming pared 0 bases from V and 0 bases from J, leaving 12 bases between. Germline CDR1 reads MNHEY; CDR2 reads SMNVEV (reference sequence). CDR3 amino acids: CASSLSRTASSYEQYF. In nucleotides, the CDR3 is TGTGCCAGCAGTTTATCGAGAACGGCAAGCTCCTACGAGCAGTACTTC.

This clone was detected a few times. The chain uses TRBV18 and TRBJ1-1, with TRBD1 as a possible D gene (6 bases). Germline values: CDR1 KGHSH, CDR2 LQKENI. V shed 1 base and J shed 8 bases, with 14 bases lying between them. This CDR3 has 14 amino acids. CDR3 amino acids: CASSPRQELGEAFF. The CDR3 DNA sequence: TGTGCCAGCTCACCACGACAGGAACTAGGGGAAGCTTTCTTT.

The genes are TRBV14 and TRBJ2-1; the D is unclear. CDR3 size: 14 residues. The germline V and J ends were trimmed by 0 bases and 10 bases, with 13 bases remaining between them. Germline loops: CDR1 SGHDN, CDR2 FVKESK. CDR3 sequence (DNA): TGTGCCAGCAGCCAAGATCTGTGGCAAGACGAGCAGTTCTTC. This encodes CASSQDLWQDEQFF. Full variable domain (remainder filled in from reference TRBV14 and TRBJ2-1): EAGVTQFPSHSVIEKGQTVTLRCDPISGHDNLYWYRRVMGKEIKFLLHFVKESKQDESGMPNNRFLAERTGGTYSTLKVQPAELEDSGVYFCASSQDLWQDEQFFGPGTRLTVL.

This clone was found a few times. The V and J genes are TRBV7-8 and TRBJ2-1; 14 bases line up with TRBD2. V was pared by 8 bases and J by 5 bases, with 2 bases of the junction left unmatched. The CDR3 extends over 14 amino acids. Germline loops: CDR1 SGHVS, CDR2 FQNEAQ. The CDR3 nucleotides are TGTGCCAGCTTGGGACTAGCGGGGGACAATGAGCAGTTCTTC. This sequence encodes CASLGLAGDNEQFF.

CDR3 loop: CASSPRGLMNTEAFF. CDR3 bases: TGTGCCAGCAGCCCCAGGGGCCTCATGAACACTGAAGCTTTCTTT. The rearrangement uses TRBV9 and TRBJ1-1; weak D call: TRBD1 (6 bases). The CDR3 is 15 amino acids. Germline V gene data show CDR1 as SGDLS and CDR2 as YYNGEE. V was clipped by 4 bases and J by 0 bases, with 13 bases between them.

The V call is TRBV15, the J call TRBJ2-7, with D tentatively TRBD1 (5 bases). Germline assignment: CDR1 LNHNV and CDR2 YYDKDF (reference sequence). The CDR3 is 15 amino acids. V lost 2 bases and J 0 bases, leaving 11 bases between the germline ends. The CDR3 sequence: CATSRQSQGSYEQYF. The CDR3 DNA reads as TGTGCCACCAGCAGACAAAGTCAGGGCTCCTACGAGCAGTACTTC.

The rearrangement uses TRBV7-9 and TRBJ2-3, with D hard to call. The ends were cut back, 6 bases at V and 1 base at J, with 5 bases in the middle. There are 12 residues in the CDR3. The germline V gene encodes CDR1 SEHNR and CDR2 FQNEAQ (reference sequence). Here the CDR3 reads CASRHGTDTQYF. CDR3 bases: TGTGCCAGCAGGCATGGCACAGATACGCAGTATTTT.

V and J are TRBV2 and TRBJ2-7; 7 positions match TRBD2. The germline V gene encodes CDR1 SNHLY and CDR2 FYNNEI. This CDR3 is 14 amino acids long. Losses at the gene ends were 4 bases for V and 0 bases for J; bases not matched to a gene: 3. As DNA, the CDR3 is TGTGCCAGCAGTGCTGGGACTAACTCCTACGAGCAGTACTTC. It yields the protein CASSAGTNSYEQYF.

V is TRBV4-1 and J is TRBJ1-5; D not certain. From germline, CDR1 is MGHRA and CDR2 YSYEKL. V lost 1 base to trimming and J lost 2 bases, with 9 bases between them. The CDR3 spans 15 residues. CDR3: CASSQAAGGNQPQHF. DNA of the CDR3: TGCGCCAGCAGCCAAGCCGCCGGGGGCAATCAGCCCCAGCATTTT.

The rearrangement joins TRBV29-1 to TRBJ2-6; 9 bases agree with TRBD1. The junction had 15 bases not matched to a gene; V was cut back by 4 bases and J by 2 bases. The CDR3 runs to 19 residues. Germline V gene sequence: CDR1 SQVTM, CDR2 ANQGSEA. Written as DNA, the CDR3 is TGCAGCGTTGCAATAACCTCCGGGACAGGGATTCCTGGGGCCAACGTCCTGACTTTC. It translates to CSVAITSGTGIPGANVLTF.

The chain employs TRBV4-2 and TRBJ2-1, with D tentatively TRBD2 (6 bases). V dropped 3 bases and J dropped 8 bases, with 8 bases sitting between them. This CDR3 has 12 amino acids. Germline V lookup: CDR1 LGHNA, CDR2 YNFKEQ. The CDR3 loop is CASSHERDEQFF. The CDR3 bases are TGTGCCAGCAGCCACGAGCGGGATGAGCAGTTCTTC.

CDR3 coding DNA: TGCAGCGTTGTGCTTACAGGCCCAGCGGGGAACACTGAAGCTTTCTTT. Translated: CSVVLTGPAGNTEAFF. This chain links TRBV29-1 with TRBJ1-1; D might be TRBD1 (5 bases). Trimming cost V 4 bases and J 1 base, with 19 bases left between them. Germline values: CDR1 SQVTM, CDR2 ANQGSEA. The CDR3 has 16 residues. Using reference TRBV29-1 and TRBJ1-1 for the parts outside the CDR3, the full variable domain is SAVISQKPSRDICQRGTSLTIQCQVDSQVTMMFWYRQQPGQSLTLIATANQGSEATYESGFVIDKFPISRPNLTFSTLTVSNMSPEDSSIYLCSVVLTGPAGNTEAFFGQGTRLTVV.

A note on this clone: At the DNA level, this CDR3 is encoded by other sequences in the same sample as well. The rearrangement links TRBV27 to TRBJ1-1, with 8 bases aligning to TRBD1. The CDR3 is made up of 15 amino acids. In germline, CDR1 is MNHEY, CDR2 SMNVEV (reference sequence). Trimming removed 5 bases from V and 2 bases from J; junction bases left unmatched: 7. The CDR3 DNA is TGTGCCAGCAGTCTCGGGACAGGCGCTAACACTGAAGCTTTCTTT. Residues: CASSLGTGANTEAFF.

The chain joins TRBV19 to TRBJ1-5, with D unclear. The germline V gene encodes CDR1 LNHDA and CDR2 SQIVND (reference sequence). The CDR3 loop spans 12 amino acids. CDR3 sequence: CAASVSNQPQHF. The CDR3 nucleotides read TGTGCTGCGTCCGTTAGCAATCAGCCCCAGCATTTT.